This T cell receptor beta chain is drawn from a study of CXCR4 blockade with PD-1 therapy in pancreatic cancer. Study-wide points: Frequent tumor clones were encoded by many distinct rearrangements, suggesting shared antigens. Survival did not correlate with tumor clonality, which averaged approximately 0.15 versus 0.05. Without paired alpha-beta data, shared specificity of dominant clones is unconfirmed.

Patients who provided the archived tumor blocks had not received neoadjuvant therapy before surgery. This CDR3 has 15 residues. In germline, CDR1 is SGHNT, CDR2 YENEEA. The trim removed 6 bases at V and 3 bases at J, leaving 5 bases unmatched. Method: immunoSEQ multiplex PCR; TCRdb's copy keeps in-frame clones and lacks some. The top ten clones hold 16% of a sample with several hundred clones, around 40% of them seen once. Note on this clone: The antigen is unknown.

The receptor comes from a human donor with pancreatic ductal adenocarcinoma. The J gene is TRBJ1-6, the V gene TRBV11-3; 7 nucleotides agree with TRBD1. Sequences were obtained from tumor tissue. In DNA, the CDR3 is TGTGCCAGCAGGATAGGGACAGACTATAATTCACCCCTCCACTTT. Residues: CASRIGTDYNSPLHF. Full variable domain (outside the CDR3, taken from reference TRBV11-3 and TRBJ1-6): EAGVVQSPRYKIIEKKQPVAFWCNPISGHNTLYWYLQNLGQGPELLIRYENEEAVDDSQLPKDRFSAERLKGVDSTLKIQPAELGDSAVYLCASRIGTDYNSPLHFGNGTRLTVT.